The clone carrying this TCR beta chain was counted a single time. This specimen belongs to a study of T cell responses to AZD1222 COVID-19 vaccine. Background on the study: It was second doses at about 4 or about 12 weeks that were pooled.

Assay used: immunoSEQ multiplex PCR; TCRdb lists only in-frame clones, some missing. The sample shows about 100,000 clones, around nine tenths of them seen only once. The sequence derives from an adult in good health. Sequencing was performed on peripheral blood, taken on day 0 of AZD1222 vaccination.

The CDR3 region is CASSSRTSGRAYNEQFF. CDR3 in DNA: TGCGCCAGCAGCAGCCGGACTAGCGGGAGGGCCTACAATGAGCAGTTCTTC. The genes are TRBV5-1 and TRBJ2-1; the match to TRBD2 covers 15 bases. Trimming at V came to 4 bases and at J to 2 bases, leaving 4 bases not matched to a gene. Germline assignment: CDR1 SGHRS and CDR2 YFSETQ. The CDR3 is 17 amino acids.